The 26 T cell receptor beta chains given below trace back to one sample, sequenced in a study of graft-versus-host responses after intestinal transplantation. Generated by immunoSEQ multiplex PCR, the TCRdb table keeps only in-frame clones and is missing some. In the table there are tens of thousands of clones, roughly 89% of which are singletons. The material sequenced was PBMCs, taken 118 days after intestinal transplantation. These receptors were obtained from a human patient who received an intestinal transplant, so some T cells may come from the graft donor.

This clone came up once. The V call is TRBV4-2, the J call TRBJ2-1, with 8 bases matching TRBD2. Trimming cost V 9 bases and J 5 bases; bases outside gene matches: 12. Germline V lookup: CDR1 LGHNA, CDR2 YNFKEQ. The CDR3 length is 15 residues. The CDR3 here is CASGGGSSGNNEQFF. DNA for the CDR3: TGTGCCAGTGGGGGGGGTAGTAGCGGGAACAATGAGCAGTTCTTC.

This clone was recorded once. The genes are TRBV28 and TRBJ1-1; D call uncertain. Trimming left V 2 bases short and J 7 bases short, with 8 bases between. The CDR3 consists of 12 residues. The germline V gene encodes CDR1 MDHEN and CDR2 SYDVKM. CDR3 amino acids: CASSLGRLEAFF. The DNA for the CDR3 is TGTGCCAGCAGTTTAGGTAGGCTTGAAGCTTTCTTT.

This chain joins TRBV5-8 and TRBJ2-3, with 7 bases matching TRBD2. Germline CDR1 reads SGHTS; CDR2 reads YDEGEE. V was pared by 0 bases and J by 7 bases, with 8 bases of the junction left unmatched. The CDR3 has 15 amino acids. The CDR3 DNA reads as TGTGCCAGCAGCTTGGTCAGTACTAGCGCGAATACGCAGTATTTT. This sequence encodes CASSLVSTSANTQYF.

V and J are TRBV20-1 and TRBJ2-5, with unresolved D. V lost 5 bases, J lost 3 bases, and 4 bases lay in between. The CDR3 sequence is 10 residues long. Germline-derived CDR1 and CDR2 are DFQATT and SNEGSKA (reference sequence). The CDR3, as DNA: TGCAGTGCTGAAGAAGAGACCCAGTACTTC. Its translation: CSAEEETQYF.

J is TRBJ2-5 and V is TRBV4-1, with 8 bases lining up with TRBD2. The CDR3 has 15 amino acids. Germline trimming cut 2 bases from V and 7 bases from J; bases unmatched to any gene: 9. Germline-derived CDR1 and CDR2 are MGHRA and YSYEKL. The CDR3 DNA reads TGCGCCAGCAGCCAATTGCCCGGGGGGGCCGCGACCCAGTACTTC. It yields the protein CASSQLPGGAATQYF.

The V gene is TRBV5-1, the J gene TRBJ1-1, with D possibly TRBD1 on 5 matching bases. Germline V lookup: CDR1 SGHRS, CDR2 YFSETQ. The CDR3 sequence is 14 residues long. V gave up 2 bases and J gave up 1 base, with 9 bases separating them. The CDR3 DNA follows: TGCGCCAGCAGCTTCCGGGGGAAGAACACTGAAGCTTTCTTT. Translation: CASSFRGKNTEAFF.

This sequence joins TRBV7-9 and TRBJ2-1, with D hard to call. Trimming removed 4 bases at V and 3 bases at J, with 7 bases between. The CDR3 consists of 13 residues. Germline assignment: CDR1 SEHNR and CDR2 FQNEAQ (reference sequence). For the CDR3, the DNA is TGTGCCAGCAGCTCGGGCGTCTACAATGAGCAGTTCTTC. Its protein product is CASSSGVYNEQFF.

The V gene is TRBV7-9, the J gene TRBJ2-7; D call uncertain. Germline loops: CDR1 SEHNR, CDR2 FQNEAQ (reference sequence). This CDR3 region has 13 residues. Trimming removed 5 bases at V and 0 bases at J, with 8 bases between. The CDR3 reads CASSPGDSYEQYF. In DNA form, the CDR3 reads TGTGCCAGCAGCCCCGGTGACTCCTACGAGCAGTACTTC.

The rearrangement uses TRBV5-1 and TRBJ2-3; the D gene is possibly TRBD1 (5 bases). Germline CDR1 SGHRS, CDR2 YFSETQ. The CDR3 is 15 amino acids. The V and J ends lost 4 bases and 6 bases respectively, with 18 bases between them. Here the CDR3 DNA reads TGCGCCAGCAGCCTAAATCGGCAGGGTGGCGATACGCAGTATTTT. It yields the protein CASSLNRQGGDTQYF.

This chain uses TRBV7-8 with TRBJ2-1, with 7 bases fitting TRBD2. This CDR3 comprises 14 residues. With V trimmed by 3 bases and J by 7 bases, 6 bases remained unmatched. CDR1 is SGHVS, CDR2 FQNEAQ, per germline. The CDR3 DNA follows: TGTGCCAGCAGCTTCAGGCGGGAGTTGAATGAGCAGTTCTTC. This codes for CASSFRRELNEQFF.

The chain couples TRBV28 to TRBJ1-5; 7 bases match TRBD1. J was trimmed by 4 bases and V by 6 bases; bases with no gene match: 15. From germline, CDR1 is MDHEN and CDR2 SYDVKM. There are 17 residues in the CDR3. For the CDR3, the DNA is TGTGCCAGCAGGCCTGACAGGGATGGGGTAGGGAATCAGCCCCAGCATTTT. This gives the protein CASRPDRDGVGNQPQHF.

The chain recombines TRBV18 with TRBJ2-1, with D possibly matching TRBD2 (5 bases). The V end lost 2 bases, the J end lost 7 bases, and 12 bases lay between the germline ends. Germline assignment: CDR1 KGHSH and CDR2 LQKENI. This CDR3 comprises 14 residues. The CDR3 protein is CASSPTRTPNEQFF. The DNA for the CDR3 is TGTGCCAGCTCACCAACCAGGACTCCGAATGAGCAGTTCTTC.

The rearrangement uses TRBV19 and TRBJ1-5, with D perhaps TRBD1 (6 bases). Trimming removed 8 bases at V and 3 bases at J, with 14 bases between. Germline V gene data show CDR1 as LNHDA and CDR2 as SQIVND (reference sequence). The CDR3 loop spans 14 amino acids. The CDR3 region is CASLGDILNQPQHF. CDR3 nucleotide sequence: TGTGCCAGTTTGGGGGACATTCTCAATCAGCCCCAGCATTTT.

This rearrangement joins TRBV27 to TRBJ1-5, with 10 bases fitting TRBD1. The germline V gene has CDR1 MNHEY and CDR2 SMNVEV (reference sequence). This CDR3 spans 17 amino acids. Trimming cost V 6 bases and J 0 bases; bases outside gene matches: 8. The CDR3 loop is CASRGTGERDSNQPQHF. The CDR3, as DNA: TGTGCCAGCAGGGGGACAGGGGAGCGGGATAGCAATCAGCCCCAGCATTTT.

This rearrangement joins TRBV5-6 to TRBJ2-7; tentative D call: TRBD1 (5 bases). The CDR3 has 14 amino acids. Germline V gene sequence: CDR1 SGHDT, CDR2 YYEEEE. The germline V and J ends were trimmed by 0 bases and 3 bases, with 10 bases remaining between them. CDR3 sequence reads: CASSLGGIFYEQYF. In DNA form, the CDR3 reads TGTGCCAGCAGCTTGGGGGGCATTTTCTACGAGCAGTACTTC.

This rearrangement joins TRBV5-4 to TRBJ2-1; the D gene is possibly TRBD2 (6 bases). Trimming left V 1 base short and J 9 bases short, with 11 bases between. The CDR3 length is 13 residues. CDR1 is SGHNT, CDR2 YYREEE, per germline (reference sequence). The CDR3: CASSLMGGGEQFF. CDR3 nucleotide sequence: TGTGCCAGCAGCTTGATGGGGGGAGGTGAGCAGTTCTTC.

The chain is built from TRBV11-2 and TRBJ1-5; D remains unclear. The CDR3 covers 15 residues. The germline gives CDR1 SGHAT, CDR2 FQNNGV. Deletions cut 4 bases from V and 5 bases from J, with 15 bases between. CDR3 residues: CASSSGWGEDQPQHF. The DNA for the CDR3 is TGTGCCAGCAGCTCTGGGTGGGGTGAGGATCAGCCCCAGCATTTT.

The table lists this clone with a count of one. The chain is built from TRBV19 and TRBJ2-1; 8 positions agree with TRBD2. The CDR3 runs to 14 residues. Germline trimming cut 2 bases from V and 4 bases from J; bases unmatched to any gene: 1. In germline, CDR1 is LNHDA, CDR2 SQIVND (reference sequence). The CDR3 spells CASSILAGYNEQFF. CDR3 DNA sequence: TGTGCCAGTAGTATACTAGCGGGTTACAATGAGCAGTTCTTC.

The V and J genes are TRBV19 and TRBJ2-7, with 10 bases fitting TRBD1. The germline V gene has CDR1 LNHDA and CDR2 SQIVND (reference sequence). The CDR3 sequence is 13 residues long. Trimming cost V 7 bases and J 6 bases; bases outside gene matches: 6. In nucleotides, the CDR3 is TGTGCCAGTACCGCGGGACAGGGGACCGAGCAGTACTTC. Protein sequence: CASTAGQGTEQYF.

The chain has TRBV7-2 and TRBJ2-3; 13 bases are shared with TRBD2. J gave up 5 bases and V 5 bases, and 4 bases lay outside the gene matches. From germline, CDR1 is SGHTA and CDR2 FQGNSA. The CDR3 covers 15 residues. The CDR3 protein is CASSRGLAGEDTQYF. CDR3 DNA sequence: TGTGCCAGCAGCCGAGGACTAGCGGGAGAAGATACGCAGTATTTT.

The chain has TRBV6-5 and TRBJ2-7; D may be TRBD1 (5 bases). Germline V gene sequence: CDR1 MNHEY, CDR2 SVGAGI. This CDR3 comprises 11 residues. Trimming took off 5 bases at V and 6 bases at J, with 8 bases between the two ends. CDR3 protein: CASSQGGEQYF. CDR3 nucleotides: TGTGCCAGCAGTCAGGGTGGCGAGCAGTACTTC.

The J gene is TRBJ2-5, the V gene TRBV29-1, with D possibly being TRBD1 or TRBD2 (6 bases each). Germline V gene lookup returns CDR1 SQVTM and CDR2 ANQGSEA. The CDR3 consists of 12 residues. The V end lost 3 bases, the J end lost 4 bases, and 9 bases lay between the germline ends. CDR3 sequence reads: CSVDRGGETQYF. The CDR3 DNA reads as TGCAGCGTTGACAGGGGAGGAGAGACCCAGTACTTC.

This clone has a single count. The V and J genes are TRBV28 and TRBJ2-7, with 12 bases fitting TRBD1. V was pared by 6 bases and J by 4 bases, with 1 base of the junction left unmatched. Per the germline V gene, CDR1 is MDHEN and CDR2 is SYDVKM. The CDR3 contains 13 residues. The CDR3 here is CASRGQGAYEQYF. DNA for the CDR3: TGTGCCAGCAGGGGACAGGGGGCATACGAGCAGTACTTC.

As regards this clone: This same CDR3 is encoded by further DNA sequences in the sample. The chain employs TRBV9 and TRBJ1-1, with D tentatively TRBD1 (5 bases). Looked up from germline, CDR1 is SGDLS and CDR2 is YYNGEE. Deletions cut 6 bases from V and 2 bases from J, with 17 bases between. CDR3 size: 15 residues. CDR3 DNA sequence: TGTGCCAGCAACTCATCTGAGAGGGGTAACACTGAAGCTTTCTTT. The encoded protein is CASNSSERGNTEAFF.

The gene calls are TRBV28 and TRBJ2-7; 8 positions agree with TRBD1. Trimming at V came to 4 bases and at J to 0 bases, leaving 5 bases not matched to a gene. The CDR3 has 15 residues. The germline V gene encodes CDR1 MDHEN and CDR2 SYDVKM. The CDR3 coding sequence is TGTGCCAGCAGTTCCCAAGGACAGGGCTCCTACGAGCAGTACTTC. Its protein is CASSSQGQGSYEQYF.

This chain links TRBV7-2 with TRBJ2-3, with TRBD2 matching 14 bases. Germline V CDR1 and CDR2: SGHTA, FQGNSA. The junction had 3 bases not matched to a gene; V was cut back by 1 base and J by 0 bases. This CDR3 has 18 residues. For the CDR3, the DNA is TGTGCCAGCAGCTTAGGGGGACTAGCGGGGGTAAGCACAGATACGCAGTATTTT. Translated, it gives CASSLGGLAGVSTDTQYF. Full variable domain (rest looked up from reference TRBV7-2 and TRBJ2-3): GAGVSQSPSNKVTEKGKDVELRCDPISGHTALYWYRQSLGQGLEFLIYFQGNSAPDKSGLPSDRFSAERTGGSVSTLTIQRTQQEDSAVYLCASSLGGLAGVSTDTQYFGPGTRLTVL.